This T cell receptor (beta chain) was retrieved from a study of cytomegalovirus exposure and HLA in healthy donors. Overall study results and limits: High specificity and sensitivity for cytomegalovirus status were reported for the classifier. The study designated 164 TCR beta chains cytomegalovirus-associated.

The J segment lost 1 base and the V segment lost 3 bases, leaving 8 bases of the junction unmatched. The CDR3 totals 17 residues. The germline CDR1 and CDR2 sequences are SGHTA and FQGNSA. Comment on this clone: Its antigen is as yet unknown.

Repertoires were generated with immunoSEQ multiplex PCR, while TCRdb's copy carries only in-frame clones and drops some. The sample has some 310,000 clones, approximately 85% seen once; the top ten hold around 0.96%. The sequence was collected from a man younger than 45 in good health and CMV-seronegative. The V gene is TRBV7-2, the J gene TRBJ2-1; 8 positions match TRBD2. Sequenced input: PBMCs. CDR3 protein: CASSFGRTSSSYNEQFF. CDR3 DNA: TGTGCCAGCAGCTTTGGTCGGACTAGCTCTTCCTACAATGAGCAGTTCTTC. Based on the CDR3 plus reference TRBV7-2 and TRBJ2-1, the full variable domain is GAGVSQSPSNKVTEKGKDVELRCDPISGHTALYWYRQSLGQGLEFLIYFQGNSAPDKSGLPSDRFSAERTGGSVSTLTIQRTQQEDSAVYLCASSFGRTSSSYNEQFFGPGTRLTVL.